This TCR beta chain was identified in a study of shared clonotypes between healthy human individuals. Across the whole study: CD4 naive and CD4 memory each took three plates per donor, while CD8 naive took two and CD8 memory one. General study points: Few donors limited the genetic and exposure-history diversity represented.

It was roughly 200 ng DNA, about 30,000 T cell genomes, that sorted-subset replicate PCRs used. TCRdb's table, derived via immunoSEQ multiplex PCR, lists solely in-frame clones and lacks some. The repertoire holds some 2 million clones, with 85% to 95% as singletons. Naive CD8 cells lacked CD45RO, underwent positive selection for CCR7 and left out terminally differentiated effector memory CD45RA+ cells. Points on this clone: Its target is not known.

The CDR3 is 15 residues long. Looked up from germline, CDR1 is SGHRS and CDR2 is YFSETQ. Trimming cost V 4 bases and J 1 base, with 15 bases left between them. Input material: naive CD8+ T cells sorted from blood. The sequence derives from a man aged 18 to 35 in good health. The chain has TRBV5-1 and TRBJ2-7; possibly TRBD2 for D (6 bases). This chain's CDR3 is CASSHGEGTSYEQYF. The CDR3 coding sequence is TGCGCCAGCAGCCATGGGGAAGGGACTTCCTACGAGCAGTACTTC.